This T cell receptor (beta chain) was sequenced in a study of T cells in Graves' hyperthyroidism and ophthalmopathy. In regard to this clonotype: Its antigen remains unknown.

CDR3 length equals 14 residues. V shed 2 bases and J 5 bases; nucleotides not matched to a gene: 5. Germline-derived CDR1 and CDR2 are KGHSH and LQKENI. Findings and caveats of the study: Progression to ophthalmopathy was predicted a median of 6.5 months early. Most thyroid clonotypes that were expanded above 0.001 also turned up in blood.

Amplification of TCR beta CDR3 regions used RNA as the template. The study used the HTBI primer set for a first-round RT-PCR of the TCR CDR3. Using its own MiXCR run on the multiplex PCR reads, TCRdb lists one record per CDR3 protein. The sample shows around 300,000 distinct CDR3 sequences, about 14% of them seen only once. The blood specimen was taken at initial hyperthyroidism diagnosis, before any ophthalmopathy symptoms. The source of the PBMCs was 10 ml of fresh peripheral blood. The sequence came from a woman aged 30 to 39 with Graves' hyperthyroidism that later progressed to Graves' ophthalmopathy. Specimen: blood. The J gene is TRBJ1-1, the V gene TRBV18; 7 positions match TRBD1. The CDR3: CASSPRQGWTEAFF. Here the CDR3 DNA reads TGTGCCAGCTCACCAAGACAGGGTTGGACTGAAGCTTTCTTT.